This is a list of T cell receptor beta chains from one sample in a study of early stage breast cancer tumors. Produced via immunoSEQ multiplex PCR; TCRdb's table is partial and in-frame only. The sample has 25,000 to 30,000 clones, just under 85% seen once. The material sequenced was blood. These TCRs come from a person aged 50 to 59 with breast cancer. CDR3s include the opening cysteine and the closing phenylalanine or tryptophan. The D gene is left open where the match is weak. Only some rows state a clone size, as once, few, many or a class for expanded clones.

TRBV19	-	TRBJ2-7	-	TGTGCCAGTAGCCCCCCAGGGGGGGCGAACCACGAGCAGTACTTC	CASSPPGGANHEQYF
TRBV7-9	-	TRBJ2-3	-	TGTGCCAGCAGCTTTGACCCACAGGGTAGGGCAGATACGCAGTATTTT	CASSFDPQGRADTQYF
TRBV7-2	few	TRBJ1-5	-	TGTGCCAGCAGCTTAGACACTCAGCCCCAGCATTTT	CASSLDTQPQHF
TRBV9	-	TRBJ2-1	TRBD2	TGTGCCAGCAGCGTAGACCCCCTTAGCGGGTACAATGAGCAGTTCTTC	CASSVDPLSGYNEQFF
TRBV15	-	TRBJ1-1	TRBD1	TGTGCCACCAGCTCCTGGACAGGCTACACTGAAGCTTTCTTT	CATSSWTGYTEAFF
TRBV19	once	TRBJ1-2	-	TGTGCCAGTAGCCTCGGAGGCGACTATGGCTACACCTTC	CASSLGGDYGYTF
TRBV6-1	-	TRBJ2-2	-	TGTGCCAGCAGTATTCCCAGGGCAACCGGGGAGCTGTTTTTT	CASSIPRATGELFF
TRBV4-3	once	TRBJ2-3	-	TGCGCCAGCAGCCAAGCAGATACGCAGTATTTT	CASSQADTQYF
TRBV11-2	few	TRBJ2-1	-	TGTGCCAGCAGCTTAGCTAGTCACGATGAGCAGTTCTTC	CASSLASHDEQFF
TRBV23-1	-	TRBJ2-1	-	TGCGCCAGCAGTCCGGGCAGCTCCTACAATGAGCAGTTCTTC	CASSPGSSYNEQFF
TRBV6-1	few	TRBJ2-7	-	TGTGCCAGCAGTGAAACCGGGGGAGCATCCTACGAGCAGTACTTC	CASSETGGASYEQYF
TRBV30	-	TRBJ1-4	-	TGTGCCTGGAGTGTACTGCAGGGAACTAATGAAAAACTGTTTTTT	CAWSVLQGTNEKLFF
TRBV29-1	-	TRBJ1-2	TRBD1	TGCAGCGTGAAAGACAGGGGTTATGGCTACACCTTC	CSVKDRGYGYTF
TRBV9	-	TRBJ2-6	-	TGTGCCAGCAGCCCCGAAGCTGGGGCCAACGTCCTGACTTTC	CASSPEAGANVLTF
TRBV6-6	-	TRBJ1-5	-	TGTGCCAGCAGTTACAGAAATAGCAATCAGCCCCAGCATTTT	CASSYRNSNQPQHF
TRBV7-2	-	TRBJ2-2	-	TGTGCCAGCAGTATGGGGCTAGCGAACACCGGGGAGCTGTTTTTT	CASSMGLANTGELFF
TRBV5-4	-	TRBJ2-2	TRBD2	TGTGCCAGCAGCGCCCCGGGACTAGCGGGCGATATAACGAGCACCGGGGAGCTGTTTTTT	CASSAPGLAGDITSTGELFF
TRBV7-2	-	TRBJ2-7	TRBD1	TGTGCCAGCAGCTTAGACAGGGGTAGTCCCTACGAGCAGTACTTC	CASSLDRGSPYEQYF
TRBV19	-	TRBJ2-5	-	TGTGCCAGTAGTATGGCAGAGACCCAGTACTTC	CASSMAETQYF
TRBV7-9	-	TRBJ2-7	TRBD2	TGTGCCAGCAAGAAGACTAGCGGGAGAGACGAGCAGTACTTC	CASKKTSGRDEQYF
TRBV7-6	once	TRBJ2-3	-	TGTGCCAGCAGCTTTGGGGGCGGCACAGATACGCAGTATTTT	CASSFGGGTDTQYF
TRBV4-1	few	TRBJ1-2	-	TGCGCCAGCAGCCATGGGACGGTTGCTAACTATGGCTACACCTTC	CASSHGTVANYGYTF
TRBV28	-	TRBJ1-1	-	TGTGCCAGCAGCTCTCAGGGCCCCATGAACACTGAAGCTTTCTTT	CASSSQGPMNTEAFF
TRBV19	-	TRBJ2-1	TRBD2	TGTGCCAGTAGCTTAGAGCGGGGGGGCCTAAGGTCTAATGAGCAGTTCTTC	CASSLERGGLRSNEQFF
TRBV11-1	-	TRBJ2-4	-	TGTGCCAGCAGAGAAACAACAGGGAGCAAAAACATTCAGTACTTC	CASRETTGSKNIQYF
TRBV2	-	TRBJ1-3	-	TGTGCCACACAGGTTCGCTCTGGAAACACCATATATTTT	CATQVRSGNTIYF
TRBV6-4	-	TRBJ2-6	TRBD1	TGTGCCAGCAGTTCCGGGACAGGGGGCTCTGGGGCCAACGTCCTGACTTTC	CASSSGTGGSGANVLTF
TRBV7-9	-	TRBJ2-7	-	TGTGCCAGCAGCTTAAACCGGGAGAAACTAGGGCAGTACTTC	CASSLNREKLGQYF
TRBV13	-	TRBJ2-4	TRBD2	TGTGCCAGCAGCCTCCACCGAGTGGGGGGGAGACAAAACATTCAGTACTTC	CASSLHRVGGRQNIQYF
TRBV19	-	TRBJ1-5	-	TGTGCCAGTAGTAGGGCGGGGGATAGCAATCAGCCCCAGCATTTT	CASSRAGDSNQPQHF
TRBV19	-	TRBJ2-2	-	TGTGCCAGTAGTATCTCGGGGGCCGGGGAGCTGTTTTTT	CASSISGAGELFF
TRBV5-4	-	TRBJ2-7	-	TGTGCCATCAGTAGGGTGCATAGCGGTATTGAGTACGAGCAGTACTTC	CAISRVHSGIEYEQYF
TRBV29-1	-	TRBJ2-1	TRBD2	TGCAGCGTTGAGGGATCGGCGGGAGTTGCTTTCAATGAGCAGTTCTTC	CSVEGSAGVAFNEQFF
TRBV4-1	-	TRBJ2-5	-	TGCGCCAGCAGCCAAGTTCATGTTCAGGGTCGTGAGACCCAGTACTTC	CASSQVHVQGRETQYF
TRBV19	once	TRBJ2-6	-	TGTGCCAGTAGTATAATCCCGGCTGGGGCCAACGTCCTGACTTTC	CASSIIPAGANVLTF
TRBV29-1	-	TRBJ2-7	TRBD1	TGCAGCGTTGTTTGGCAGGGGGTCGAGCAGTACTTC	CSVVWQGVEQYF
TRBV29-1	-	TRBJ2-3	-	TGCAGCGTTGTGGGGACGGGGGATAGCACAGATACGCAGTATTTT	CSVVGTGDSTDTQYF
TRBV19	-	TRBJ2-7	-	TGTGCCAGTAGTATAACACCAGGAGCCTACGAGCAGTACTTC	CASSITPGAYEQYF
TRBV21-1	-	TRBJ2-7	-	TGTGCCAGCGGCTTCTACGAGCAGTACTTC	CASGFYEQYF
TRBV7-2	-	TRBJ2-7	-	TGTGCCAGCAGCTCAGGTCCAAGGCAGGAGTACTTC	CASSSGPRQEYF
TRBV28	once	TRBJ1-2	-	TGTGCCAGCAGTTCAGGGATCTATGGCTACACCTTC	CASSSGIYGYTF
TRBV11-2	-	TRBJ2-7	TRBD1	TGTGCCAGCAGCCCACGGACAGGGATTTCCTACGAGCAGTACTTC	CASSPRTGISYEQYF
TRBV5-1	-	TRBJ1-1	-	TGCGCCAGCAGCTTGCTAGGGGTAACTGAAGCTTTCTTT	CASSLLGVTEAFF
TRBV10-3	-	TRBJ2-2	-	TGTGCCATCAGTGAATCGGCCAGGACGAACACCGGGGAGCTGTTTTTT	CAISESARTNTGELFF